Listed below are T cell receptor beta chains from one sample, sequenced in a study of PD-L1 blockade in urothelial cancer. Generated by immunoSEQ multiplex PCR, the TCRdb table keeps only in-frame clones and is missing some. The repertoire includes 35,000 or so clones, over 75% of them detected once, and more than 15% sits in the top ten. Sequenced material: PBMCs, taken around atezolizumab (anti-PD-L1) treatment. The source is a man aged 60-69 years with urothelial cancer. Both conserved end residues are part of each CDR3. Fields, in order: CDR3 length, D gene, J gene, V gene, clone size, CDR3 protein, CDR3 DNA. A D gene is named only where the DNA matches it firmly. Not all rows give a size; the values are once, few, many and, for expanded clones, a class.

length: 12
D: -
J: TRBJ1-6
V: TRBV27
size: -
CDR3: CASSLPPLALHF
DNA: TGTGCCAGCAGTCTACCACCCTTGGCCCTCCACTTT

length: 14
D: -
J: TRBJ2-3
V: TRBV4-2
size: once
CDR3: CASRPKGSTDTQYF
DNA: TGTGCCAGCAGACCCAAGGGGAGCACAGATACGCAGTATTTT

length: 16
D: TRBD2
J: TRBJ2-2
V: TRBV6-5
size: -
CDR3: CASSYRSGIDTGELFF
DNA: TGTGCCAGCAGTTACCGTAGCGGGATTGACACCGGGGAGCTGTTTTTT

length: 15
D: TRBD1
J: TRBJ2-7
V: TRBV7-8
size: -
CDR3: CASSLGVTGPYEQYF
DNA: TGTGCCAGCAGCTTAGGGGTGACAGGGCCCTACGAGCAGTACTTC

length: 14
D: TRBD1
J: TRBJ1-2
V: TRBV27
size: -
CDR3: CASTLYRDSYGYTF
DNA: TGTGCCAGCACCCTTTACCGGGACAGCTATGGCTACACCTTC

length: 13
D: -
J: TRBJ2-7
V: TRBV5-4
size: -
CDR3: CASSSQGNTEQYF
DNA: TGTGCCAGCAGCTCCCAGGGGAATACCGAGCAGTACTTC

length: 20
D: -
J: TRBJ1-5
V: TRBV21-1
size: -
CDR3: CASGKKPTATFRYSNQPQHF
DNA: TGTGCCAGCGGCAAAAAACCCACAGCAACCTTCCGTTATAGCAATCAGCCCCAGCATTTT

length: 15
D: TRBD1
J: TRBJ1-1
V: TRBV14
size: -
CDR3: CASSQDPGGRTEAFF
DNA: TGTGCCAGCAGCCAAGATCCAGGGGGAAGAACTGAAGCTTTCTTT

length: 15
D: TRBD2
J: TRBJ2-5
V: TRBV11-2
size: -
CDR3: CASSPSGAGVETQYF
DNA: TGTGCCAGCAGCCCGAGCGGGGCGGGTGTAGAGACCCAGTACTTC

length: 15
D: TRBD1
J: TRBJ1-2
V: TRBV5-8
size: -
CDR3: CASSLGDRSNYGYTF
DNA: TGTGCCAGCAGCTTGGGGGACAGGTCTAACTATGGCTACACCTTC

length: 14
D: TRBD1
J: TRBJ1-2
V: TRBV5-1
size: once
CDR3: CASSWDRGQDGYTF
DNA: TGCGCCAGCAGCTGGGACAGGGGGCAGGATGGCTACACCTTC

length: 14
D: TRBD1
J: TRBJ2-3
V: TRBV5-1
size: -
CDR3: CASSLGQVTDTQYF
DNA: TGCGCCAGCAGCTTAGGACAGGTCACAGATACGCAGTATTTT

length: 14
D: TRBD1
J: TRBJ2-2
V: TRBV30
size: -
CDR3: CAWRTGQGTGELFF
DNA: TGTGCCTGGAGGACGGGACAGGGCACCGGGGAGCTGTTTTTT

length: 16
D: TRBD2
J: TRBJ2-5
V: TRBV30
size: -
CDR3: CAWSVGVAGVGETQYF
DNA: TGTGCCTGGAGTGTGGGCGTAGCGGGAGTTGGAGAGACCCAGTACTTC

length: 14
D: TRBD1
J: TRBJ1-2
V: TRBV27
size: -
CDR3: CASRTTGGDYGYTF
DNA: TGTGCCAGCCGAACTACAGGGGGCGACTATGGCTACACCTTC

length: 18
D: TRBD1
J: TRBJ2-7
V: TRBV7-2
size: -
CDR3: CASSLGRDRVVLGYEQYF
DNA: TGTGCCAGCAGCTTAGGCCGGGACAGGGTGGTCCTCGGCTACGAGCAGTACTTC

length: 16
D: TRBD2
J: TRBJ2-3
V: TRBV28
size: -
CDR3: CASSLLSGVPTDTQYF
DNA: TGTGCCAGCAGTCTTCTTAGCGGGGTCCCCACAGATACGCAGTATTTT

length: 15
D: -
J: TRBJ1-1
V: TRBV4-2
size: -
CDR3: CASSQEAGASIEAFF
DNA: TGTGCCAGCAGCCAAGAAGCAGGGGCCTCCATTGAAGCTTTCTTT

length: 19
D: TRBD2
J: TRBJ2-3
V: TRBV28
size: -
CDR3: CASSRRGQRTSGERDTQYF
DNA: TGTGCCAGCAGTCGGAGGGGCCAAAGGACTAGCGGGGAGCGGGATACGCAGTATTTT

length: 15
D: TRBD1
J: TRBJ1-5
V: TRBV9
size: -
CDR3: CASSPRTGVGQPQHF
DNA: TGTGCCAGCAGCCCCAGGACAGGGGTGGGTCAGCCCCAGCATTTT

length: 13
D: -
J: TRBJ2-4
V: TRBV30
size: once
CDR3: CAWSALGASIQYF
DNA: TGTGCCTGGAGTGCTCTGGGAGCCTCCATTCAGTACTTC

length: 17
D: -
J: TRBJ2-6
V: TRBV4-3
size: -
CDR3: CASSQDHSKSGANVLTF
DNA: TGCGCCAGCAGCCAAGACCACAGCAAATCTGGGGCCAACGTCCTGACTTTC

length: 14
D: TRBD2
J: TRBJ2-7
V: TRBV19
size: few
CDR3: CASSINPGGYEQYF
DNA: TGTGCCAGTAGTATTAACCCCGGGGGGTACGAGCAGTACTTC